This T cell receptor beta chain was observed in a study of cytomegalovirus exposure and HLA in healthy donors. The CDR3 runs 14 residues. The J segment lost 3 bases and the V segment lost 3 bases, leaving 4 bases of the junction unmatched. Germline CDR1 SGHVS, CDR2 FQNEAQ. Concerning this clone itself: What it binds is unknown.

General study points: The study recorded 164 TCR beta chains that were cytomegalovirus-associated. With high specificity and sensitivity, the classifier reportedly diagnosed cytomegalovirus status.

This table comes from immunoSEQ multiplex PCR, and its TCRdb copy is limited to in-frame clones, with some not included. The sample lists 250,000 or so clones; more than 75% were seen once. J is TRBJ2-5 and V is TRBV7-8; 7 nucleotides align to TRBD2. Sequences were obtained from PBMCs. The sequence came from a man aged 18 to 29 in good health and CMV-seronegative. The CDR3 DNA sequence: TGTGCCAGCAGCTTTCGGGGGGTGGAAGAGACCCAGTACTTC. It encodes CASSFRGVEETQYF.